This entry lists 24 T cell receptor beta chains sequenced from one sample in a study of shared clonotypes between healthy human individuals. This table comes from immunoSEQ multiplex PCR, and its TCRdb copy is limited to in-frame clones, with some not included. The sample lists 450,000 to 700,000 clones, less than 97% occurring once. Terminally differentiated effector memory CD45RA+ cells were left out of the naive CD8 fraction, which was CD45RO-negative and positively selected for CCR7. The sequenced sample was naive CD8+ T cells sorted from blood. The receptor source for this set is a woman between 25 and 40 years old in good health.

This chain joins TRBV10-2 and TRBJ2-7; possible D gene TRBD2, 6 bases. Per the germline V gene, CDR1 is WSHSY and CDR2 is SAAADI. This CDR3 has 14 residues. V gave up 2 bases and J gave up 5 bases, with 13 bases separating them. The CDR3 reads CASSEIGGIDEQYF. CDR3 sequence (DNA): TGCGCCAGCAGTGAGATCGGGGGAATAGACGAGCAGTACTTC.

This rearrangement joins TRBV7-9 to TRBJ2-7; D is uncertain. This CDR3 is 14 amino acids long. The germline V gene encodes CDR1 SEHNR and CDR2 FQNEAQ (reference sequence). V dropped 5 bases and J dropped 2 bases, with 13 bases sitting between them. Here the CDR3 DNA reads TGTGCCAGCAGCACGAACCGACAACCCTACGAGCAGTACTTC. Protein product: CASSTNRQPYEQYF.

Written as DNA, the CDR3 is TGTGCCAGCAGTTTTTCCCAGGGGGCAAAGTCCTACGAGCAGTACTTC. It specifies CASSFSQGAKSYEQYF. The genes are TRBV27 and TRBJ2-5; 8 bases line up with TRBD1. TRBJ2-7 explains the end of the DNA better; the J call may be wrong. The CDR3 covers 16 residues. Germline loops: CDR1 MNHEY, CDR2 SMNVEV (reference sequence).

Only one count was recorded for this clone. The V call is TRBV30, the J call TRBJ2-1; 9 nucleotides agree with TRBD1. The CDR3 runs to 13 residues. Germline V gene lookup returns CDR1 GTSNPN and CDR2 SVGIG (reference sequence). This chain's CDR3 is CATGTGTYNEQFF. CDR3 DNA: TGTGCGACCGGGACAGGGACCTACAATGAGCAGTTCTTC.

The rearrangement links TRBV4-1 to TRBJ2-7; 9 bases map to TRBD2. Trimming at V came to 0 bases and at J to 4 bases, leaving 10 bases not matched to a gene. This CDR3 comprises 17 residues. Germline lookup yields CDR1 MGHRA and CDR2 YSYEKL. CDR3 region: CASSQDQLAGVAYEQYF. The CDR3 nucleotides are TGCGCCAGCAGCCAAGACCAATTAGCGGGAGTGGCATACGAGCAGTACTTC.

The CDR3 DNA follows: TGTGCCAGCAGCCAATCGGGTTCTCCAAATCAGCCCCAGCATTTT. It yields the protein CASSQSGSPNQPQHF. The chain uses TRBV7-9 and TRBJ1-5; D not resolved. This CDR3 is 15 amino acids long. Trimming took off 5 bases at V and 4 bases at J, with 15 bases between the two ends. CDR1 is SEHNR, CDR2 FQNEAQ, per germline (reference sequence).

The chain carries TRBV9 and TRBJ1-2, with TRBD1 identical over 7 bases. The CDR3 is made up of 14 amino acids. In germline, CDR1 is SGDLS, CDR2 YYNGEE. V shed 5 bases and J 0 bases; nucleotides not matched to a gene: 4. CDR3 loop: CASREQGSNYGYTF. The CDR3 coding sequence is TGTGCCAGCAGGGAACAGGGGTCTAACTATGGCTACACCTTC.

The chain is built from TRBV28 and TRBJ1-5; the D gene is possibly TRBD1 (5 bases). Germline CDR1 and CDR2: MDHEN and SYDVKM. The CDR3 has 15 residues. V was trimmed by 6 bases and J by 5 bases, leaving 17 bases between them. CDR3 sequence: CASSLMSRGYQPQHF. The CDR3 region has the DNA TGTGCCAGCAGCCTTATGTCTCGGGGGTATCAGCCCCAGCATTTT.

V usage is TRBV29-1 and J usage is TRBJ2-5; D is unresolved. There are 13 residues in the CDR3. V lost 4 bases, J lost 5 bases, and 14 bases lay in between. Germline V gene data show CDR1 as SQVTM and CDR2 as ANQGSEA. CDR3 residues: CSVVGSETETQYF. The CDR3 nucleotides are TGCAGCGTTGTCGGGTCGGAGACGGAGACCCAGTACTTC. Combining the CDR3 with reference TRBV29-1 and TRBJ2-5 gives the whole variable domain SAVISQKPSRDICQRGTSLTIQCQVDSQVTMMFWYRQQPGQSLTLIATANQGSEATYESGFVIDKFPISRPNLTFSTLTVSNMSPEDSSIYLCSVVGSETETQYFGPGTRLLVL.

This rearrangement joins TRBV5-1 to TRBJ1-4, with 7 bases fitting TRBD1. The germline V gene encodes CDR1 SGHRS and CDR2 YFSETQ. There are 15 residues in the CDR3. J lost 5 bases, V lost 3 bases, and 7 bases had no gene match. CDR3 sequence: CASSSRQGPNEKLFF. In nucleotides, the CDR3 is TGCGCCAGCAGCTCCCGACAGGGCCCGAATGAAAAACTGTTTTTT.

CDR3 residues: CASSPPDAGWETQYF. The CDR3, as DNA: TGTGCCAGCAGCCCCCCGGACGCGGGCTGGGAGACCCAGTACTTC. The chain has TRBV7-9 and TRBJ2-5; a weak D match, TRBD2 (5 bases). Per the germline V gene, CDR1 is SEHNR and CDR2 is FQNEAQ (reference sequence). The CDR3 is made up of 15 amino acids. The ends were cut back, 5 bases at V and 5 bases at J, with 18 bases in the middle.

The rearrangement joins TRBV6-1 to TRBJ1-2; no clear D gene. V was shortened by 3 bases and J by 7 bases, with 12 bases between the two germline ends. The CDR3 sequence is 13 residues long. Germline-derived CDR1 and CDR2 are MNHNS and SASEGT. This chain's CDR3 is CASSDGWVLGYTF. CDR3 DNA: TGTGCCAGCAGTGATGGGTGGGTCCTTGGCTACACCTTC.

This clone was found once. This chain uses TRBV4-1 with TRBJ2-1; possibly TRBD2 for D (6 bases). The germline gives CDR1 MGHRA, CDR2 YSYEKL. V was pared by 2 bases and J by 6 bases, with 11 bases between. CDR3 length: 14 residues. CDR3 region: CASSQHGGPNEQFF. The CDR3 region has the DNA TGCGCCAGCAGCCAACACGGAGGGCCCAATGAGCAGTTCTTC.

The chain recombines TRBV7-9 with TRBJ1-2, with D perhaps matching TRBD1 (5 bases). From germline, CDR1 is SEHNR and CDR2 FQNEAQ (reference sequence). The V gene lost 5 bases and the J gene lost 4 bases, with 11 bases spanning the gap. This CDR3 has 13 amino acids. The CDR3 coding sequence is TGTGCCAGCAGCCCAGGGACTTTCTATGGCTACACCTTC. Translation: CASSPGTFYGYTF.

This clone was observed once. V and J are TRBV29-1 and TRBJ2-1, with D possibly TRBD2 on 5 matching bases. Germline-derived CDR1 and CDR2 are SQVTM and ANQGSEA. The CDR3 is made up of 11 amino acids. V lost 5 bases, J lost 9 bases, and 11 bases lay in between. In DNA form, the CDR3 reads TGCAGCGTTATGACCGCGGGTGAGCAGTTCTTC. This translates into CSVMTAGEQFF.

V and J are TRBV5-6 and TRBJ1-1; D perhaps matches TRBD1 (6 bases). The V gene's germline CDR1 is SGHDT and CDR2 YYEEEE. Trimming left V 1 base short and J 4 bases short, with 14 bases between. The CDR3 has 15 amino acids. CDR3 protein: CASSLLAGGGTEAFF. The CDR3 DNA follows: TGTGCCAGCAGCTTGCTAGCCGGAGGGGGCACTGAAGCTTTCTTT.

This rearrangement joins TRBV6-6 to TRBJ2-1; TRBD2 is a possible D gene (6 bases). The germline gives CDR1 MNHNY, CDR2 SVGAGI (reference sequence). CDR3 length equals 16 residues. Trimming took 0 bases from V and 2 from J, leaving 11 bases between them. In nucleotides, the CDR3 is TGTGCCAGCAGTTACTCAGGGACTCCTCCCTACAATGAGCAGTTCTTC. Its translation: CASSYSGTPPYNEQFF.

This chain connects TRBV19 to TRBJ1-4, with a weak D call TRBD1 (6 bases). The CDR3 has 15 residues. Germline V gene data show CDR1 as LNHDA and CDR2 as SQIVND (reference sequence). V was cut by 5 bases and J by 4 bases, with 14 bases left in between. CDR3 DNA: TGTGCCAGTAGTGCCCCGGGACAACTTAATGAAAAACTGTTTTTT. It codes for CASSAPGQLNEKLFF.

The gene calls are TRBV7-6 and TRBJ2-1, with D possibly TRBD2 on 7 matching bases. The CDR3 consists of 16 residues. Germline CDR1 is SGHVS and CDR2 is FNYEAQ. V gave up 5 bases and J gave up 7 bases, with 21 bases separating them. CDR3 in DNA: TGTGCCAGCAGCCCTAGAAGCACCAAGGGGGGGAATGAGCAGTTCTTC. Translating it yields CASSPRSTKGGNEQFF.

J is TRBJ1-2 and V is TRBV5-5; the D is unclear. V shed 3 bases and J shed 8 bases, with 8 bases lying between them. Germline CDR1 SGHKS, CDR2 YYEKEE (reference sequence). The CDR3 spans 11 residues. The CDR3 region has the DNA TGTGCCAGCAGCTGGCTAGGCGGCTACACCTTC. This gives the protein CASSWLGGYTF. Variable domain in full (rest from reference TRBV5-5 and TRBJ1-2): DAGVTQSPTHLIKTRGQQVTLRCSPISGHKSVSWYQQVLGQGPQFIFQYYEKEERGRGNFPDRFSARQFPNYSSELNVNALLLGDSALYLCASSWLGGYTFGSGTRLTVV.

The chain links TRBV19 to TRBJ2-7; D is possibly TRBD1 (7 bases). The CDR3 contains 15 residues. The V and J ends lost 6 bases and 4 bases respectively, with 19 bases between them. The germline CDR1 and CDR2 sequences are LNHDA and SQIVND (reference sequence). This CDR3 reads CASSITGAAGYEQYF. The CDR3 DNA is TGTGCCAGTAGCATAACAGGGGCCGCGGGGTACGAGCAGTACTTC.

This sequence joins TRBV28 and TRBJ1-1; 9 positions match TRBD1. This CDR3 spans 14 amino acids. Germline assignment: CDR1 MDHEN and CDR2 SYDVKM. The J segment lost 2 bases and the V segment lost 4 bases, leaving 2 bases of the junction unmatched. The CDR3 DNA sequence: TGTGCCAGCAGTTCGGGACAGGGCAACACTGAAGCTTTCTTT. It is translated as CASSSGQGNTEAFF.

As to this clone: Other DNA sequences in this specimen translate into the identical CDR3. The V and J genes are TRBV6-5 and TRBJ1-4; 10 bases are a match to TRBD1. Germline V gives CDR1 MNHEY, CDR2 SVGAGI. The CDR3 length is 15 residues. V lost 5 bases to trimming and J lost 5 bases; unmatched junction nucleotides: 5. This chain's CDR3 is CASSLWTGGNEKLFF. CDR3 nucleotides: TGTGCCAGCAGTCTCTGGACAGGGGGAAATGAAAAACTGTTTTTT.

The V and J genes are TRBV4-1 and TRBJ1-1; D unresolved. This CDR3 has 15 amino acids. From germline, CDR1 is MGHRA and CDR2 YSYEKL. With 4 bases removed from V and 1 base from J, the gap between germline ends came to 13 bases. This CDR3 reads CASSRPGVGNTEAFF. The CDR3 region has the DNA TGCGCCAGCAGCCGCCCAGGAGTGGGGAACACTGAAGCTTTCTTT.